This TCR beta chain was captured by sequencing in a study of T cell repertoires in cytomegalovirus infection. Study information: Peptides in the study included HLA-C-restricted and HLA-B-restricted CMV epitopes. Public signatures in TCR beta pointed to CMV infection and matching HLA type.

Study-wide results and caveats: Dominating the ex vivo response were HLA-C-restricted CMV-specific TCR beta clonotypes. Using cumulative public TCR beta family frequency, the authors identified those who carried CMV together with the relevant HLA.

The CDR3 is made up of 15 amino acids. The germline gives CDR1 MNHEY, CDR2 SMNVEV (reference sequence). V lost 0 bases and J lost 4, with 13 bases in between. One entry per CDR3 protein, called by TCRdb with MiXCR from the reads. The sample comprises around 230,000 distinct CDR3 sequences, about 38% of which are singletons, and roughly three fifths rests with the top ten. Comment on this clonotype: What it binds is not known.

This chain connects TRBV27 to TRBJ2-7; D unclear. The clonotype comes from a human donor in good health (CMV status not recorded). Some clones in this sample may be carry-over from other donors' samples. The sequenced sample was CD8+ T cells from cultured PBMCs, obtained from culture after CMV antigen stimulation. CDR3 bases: TGTGCCAGCAGTTTATCTAGGGATCCCTCGTACGAGCAGTACTTC. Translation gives CASSLSRDPSYEQYF.